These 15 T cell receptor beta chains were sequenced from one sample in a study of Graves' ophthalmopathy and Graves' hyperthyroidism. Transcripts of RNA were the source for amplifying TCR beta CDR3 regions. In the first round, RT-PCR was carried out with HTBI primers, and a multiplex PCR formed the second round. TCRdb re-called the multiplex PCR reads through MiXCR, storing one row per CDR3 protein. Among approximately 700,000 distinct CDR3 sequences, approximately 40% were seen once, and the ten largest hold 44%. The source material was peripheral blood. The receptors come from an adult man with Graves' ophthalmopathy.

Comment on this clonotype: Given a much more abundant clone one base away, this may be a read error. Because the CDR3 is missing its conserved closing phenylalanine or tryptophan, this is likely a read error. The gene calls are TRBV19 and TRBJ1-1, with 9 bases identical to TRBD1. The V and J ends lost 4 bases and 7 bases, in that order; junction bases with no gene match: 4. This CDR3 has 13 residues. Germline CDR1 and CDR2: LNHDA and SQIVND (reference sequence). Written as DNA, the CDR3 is TGTGCCAGTAGTACGGACAGGGGCCTTGAAGCTTTCCTT. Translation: CASSTDRGLEAFL.

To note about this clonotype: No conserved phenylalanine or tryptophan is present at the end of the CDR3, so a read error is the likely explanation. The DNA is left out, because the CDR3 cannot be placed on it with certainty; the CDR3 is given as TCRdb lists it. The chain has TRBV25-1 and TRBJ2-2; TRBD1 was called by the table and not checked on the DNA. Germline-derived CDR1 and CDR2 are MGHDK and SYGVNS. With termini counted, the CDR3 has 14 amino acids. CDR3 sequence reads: CASSYGLRRGQGAL.

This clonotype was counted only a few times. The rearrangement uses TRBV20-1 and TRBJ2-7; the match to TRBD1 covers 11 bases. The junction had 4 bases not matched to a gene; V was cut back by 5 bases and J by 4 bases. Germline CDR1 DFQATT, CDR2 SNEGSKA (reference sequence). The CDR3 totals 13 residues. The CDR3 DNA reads TGCAGTGCTTCCGGGACAGGGGGGTACGAGCAGTACTTC. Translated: CSASGTGGYEQYF.

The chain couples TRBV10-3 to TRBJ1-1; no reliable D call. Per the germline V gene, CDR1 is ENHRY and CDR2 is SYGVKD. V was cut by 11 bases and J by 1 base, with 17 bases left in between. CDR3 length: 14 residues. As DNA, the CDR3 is TGTGCCTGGAGTGTCGGGCTCGGGAACACTGAAGCTTTCTTT. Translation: CAWSVGLGNTEAFF.

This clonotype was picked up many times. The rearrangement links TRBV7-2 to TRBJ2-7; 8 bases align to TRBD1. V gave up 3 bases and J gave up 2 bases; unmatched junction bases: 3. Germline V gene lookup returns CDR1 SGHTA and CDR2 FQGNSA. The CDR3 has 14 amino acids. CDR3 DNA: TGTGCCAGCAGCTTCCAGGGGGCAGCCTACGAGCAGTACTTC. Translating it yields CASSFQGAAYEQYF.

CDR3 in DNA: TGCAGCGTCCGTCGTAGGGAAGAGACCCAGTACTTC. Encoded protein: CSVRRREETQYF. The rearrangement uses TRBV29-1 and TRBJ2-5; D gene ambiguous. The ends were cut back, 6 bases at V and 3 bases at J, with 11 bases in the middle. The CDR3 extends over 12 amino acids. CDR1 and CDR2 from the germline V gene are SQVTM and ANQGSEA.

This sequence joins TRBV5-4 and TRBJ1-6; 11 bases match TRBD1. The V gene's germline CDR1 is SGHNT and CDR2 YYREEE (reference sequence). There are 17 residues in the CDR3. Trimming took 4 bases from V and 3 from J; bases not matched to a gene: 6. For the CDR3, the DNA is TGTGCCAGCAGCCCCAGGGACAGGGGGTTCTATAATTCACCCCTCCACTTT. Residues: CASSPRDRGFYNSPLHF. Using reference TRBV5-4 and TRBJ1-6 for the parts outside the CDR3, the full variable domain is ETGVTQSPTHLIKTRGQQVTLRCSSQSGHNTVSWYQQALGQGPQFIFQYYREEENGRGNFPPRFSGLQFPNYSSELNVNALELDDSALYLCASSPRDRGFYNSPLHFGNGTRLTVT.

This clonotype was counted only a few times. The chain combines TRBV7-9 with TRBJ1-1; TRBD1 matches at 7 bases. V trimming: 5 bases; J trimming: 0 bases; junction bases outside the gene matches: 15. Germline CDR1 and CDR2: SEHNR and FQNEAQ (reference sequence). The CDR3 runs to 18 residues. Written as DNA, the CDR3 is TGTGCCAGCAGCCACCCCTCCGGGACAGAATACATGAACACTGAAGCTTTCTTT. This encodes CASSHPSGTEYMNTEAFF. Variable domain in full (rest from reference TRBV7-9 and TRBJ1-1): DTGVSQNPRHKITKRGQNVTFRCDPISEHNRLYWYRQTLGQGPEFLTYFQNEAQLEKSRLLSDRFSAERPKGSFSTLEIQRTEQGDSAMYLCASSHPSGTEYMNTEAFFGQGTRLTVV.

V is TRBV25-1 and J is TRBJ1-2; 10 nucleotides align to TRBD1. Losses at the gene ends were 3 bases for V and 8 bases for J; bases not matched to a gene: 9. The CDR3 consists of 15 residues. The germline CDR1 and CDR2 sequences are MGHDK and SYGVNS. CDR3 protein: CASSDSAGTGEGYTF. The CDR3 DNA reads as TGTGCCAGCAGTGATAGTGCCGGGACAGGGGAGGGCTACACCTTC.

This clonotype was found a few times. CDR3 DNA: TGTGCCAGCAAATGGGACACCAACTCCTACGAGCAGTACTTC. It codes for CASKWDTNSYEQYF. V usage is TRBV2 and J usage is TRBJ2-7, with D perhaps TRBD1 (6 bases). The CDR3 runs to 14 residues. The germline gives CDR1 SNHLY, CDR2 FYNNEI. The ends were cut back, 7 bases at V and 0 bases at J, with 13 bases in the middle.

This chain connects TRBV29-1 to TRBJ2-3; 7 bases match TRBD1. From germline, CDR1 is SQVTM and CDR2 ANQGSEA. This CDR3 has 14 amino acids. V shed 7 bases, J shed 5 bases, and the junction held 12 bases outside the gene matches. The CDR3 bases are TGCAGCGGGGGGACAGATCCCGTCGGAGATACGCAGTATTTT. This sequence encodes CSGGTDPVGDTQYF.

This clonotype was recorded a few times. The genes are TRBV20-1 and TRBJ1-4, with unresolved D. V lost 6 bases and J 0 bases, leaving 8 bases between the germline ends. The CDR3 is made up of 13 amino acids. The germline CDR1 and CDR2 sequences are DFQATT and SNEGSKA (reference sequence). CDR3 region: CSARLATNEKLFF. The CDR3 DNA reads TGCAGTGCCCGTTTAGCAACTAATGAAAAACTGTTTTTT.

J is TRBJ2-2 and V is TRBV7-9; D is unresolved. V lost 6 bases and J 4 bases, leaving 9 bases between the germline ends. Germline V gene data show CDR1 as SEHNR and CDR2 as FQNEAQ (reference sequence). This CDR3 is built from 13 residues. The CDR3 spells CASRWTITGELFF. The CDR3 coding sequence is TGTGCCAGCAGGTGGACCATCACCGGGGAGCTGTTTTTT.

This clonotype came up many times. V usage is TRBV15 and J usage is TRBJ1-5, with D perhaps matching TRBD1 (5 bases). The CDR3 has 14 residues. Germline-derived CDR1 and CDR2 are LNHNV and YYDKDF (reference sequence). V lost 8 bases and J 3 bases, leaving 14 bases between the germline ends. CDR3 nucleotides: TGTGCCACCCAAGGGCACAGGAACAATCAGCCCCAGCATTTT. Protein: CATQGHRNNQPQHF.

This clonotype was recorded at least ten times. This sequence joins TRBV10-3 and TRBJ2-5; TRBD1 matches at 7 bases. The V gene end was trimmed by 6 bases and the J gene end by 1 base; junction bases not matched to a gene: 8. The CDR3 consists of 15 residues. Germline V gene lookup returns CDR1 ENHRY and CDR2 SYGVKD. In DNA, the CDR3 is TGTGCCATCAGAGGACAGGAGAGGGGCCAAGAGACCCAGTACTTC. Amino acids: CAIRGQERGQETQYF.